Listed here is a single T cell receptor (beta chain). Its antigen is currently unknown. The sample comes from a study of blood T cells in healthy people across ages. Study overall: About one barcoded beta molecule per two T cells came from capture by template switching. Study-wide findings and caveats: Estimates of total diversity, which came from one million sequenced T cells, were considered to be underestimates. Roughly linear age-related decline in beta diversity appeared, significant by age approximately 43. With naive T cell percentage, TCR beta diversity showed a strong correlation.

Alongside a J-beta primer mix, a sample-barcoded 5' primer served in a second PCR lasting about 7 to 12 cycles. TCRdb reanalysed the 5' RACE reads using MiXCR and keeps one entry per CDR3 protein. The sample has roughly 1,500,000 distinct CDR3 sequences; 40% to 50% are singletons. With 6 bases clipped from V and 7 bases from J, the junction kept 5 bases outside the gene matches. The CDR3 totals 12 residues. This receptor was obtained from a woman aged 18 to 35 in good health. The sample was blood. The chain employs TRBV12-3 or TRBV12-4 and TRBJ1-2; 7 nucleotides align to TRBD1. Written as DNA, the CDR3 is TGTGCCAGCAGCAAACGGACAGGTGGCTACACCTTC. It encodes CASSKRTGGYTF.